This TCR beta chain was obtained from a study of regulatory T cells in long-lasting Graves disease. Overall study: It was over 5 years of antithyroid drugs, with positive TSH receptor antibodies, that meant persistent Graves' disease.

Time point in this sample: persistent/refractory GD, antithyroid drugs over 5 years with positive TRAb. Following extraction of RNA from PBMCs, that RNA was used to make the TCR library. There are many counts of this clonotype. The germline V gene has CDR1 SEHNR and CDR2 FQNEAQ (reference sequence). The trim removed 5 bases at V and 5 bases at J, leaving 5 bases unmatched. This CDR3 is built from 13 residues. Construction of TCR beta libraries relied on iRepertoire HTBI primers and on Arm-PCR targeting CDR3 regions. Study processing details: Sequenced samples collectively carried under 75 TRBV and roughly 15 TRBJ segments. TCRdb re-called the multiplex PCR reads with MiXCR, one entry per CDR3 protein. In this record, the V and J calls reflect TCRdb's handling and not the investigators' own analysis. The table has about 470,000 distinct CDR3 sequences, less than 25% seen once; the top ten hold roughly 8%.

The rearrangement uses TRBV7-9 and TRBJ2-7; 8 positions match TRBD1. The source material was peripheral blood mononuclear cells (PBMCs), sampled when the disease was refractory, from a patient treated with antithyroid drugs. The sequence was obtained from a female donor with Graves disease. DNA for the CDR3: TGTGCCAGCAGCGTTCCAGGGGGCAACGAGCAGTACTTC. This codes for CASSVPGGNEQYF.